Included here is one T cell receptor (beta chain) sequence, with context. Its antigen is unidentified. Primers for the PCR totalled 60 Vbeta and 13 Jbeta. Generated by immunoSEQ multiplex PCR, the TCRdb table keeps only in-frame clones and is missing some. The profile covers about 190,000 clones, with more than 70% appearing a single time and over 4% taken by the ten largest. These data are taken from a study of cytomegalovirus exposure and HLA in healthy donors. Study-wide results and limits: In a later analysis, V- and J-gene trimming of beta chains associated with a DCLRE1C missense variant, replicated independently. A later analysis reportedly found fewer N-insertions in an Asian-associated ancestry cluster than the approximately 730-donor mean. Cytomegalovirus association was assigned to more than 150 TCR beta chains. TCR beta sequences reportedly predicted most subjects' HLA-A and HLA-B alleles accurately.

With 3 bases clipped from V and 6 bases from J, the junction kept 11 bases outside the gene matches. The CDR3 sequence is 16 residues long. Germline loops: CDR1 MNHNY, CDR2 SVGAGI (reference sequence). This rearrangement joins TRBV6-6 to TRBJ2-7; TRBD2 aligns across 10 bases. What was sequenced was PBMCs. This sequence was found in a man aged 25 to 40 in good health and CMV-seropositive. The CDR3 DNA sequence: TGTGCCAGCAGTTATCTAGCGGGAGAGTTGGCCCTCGAGCAGTACTTC. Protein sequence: CASSYLAGELALEQYF.